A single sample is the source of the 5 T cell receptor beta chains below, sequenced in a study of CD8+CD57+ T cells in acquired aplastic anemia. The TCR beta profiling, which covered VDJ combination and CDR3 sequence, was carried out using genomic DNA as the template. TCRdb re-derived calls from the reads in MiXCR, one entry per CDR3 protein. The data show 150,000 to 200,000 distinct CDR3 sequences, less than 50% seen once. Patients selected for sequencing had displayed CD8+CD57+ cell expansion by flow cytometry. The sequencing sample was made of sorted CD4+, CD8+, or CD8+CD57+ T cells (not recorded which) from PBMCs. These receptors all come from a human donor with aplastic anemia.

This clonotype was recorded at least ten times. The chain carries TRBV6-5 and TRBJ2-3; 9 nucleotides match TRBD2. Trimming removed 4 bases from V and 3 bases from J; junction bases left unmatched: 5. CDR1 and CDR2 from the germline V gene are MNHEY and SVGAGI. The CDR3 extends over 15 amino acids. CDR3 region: CASSLASGTTDTQYF. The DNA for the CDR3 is TGTGCCAGCAGTTTGGCTAGCGGGACGACAGATACGCAGTATTTT.

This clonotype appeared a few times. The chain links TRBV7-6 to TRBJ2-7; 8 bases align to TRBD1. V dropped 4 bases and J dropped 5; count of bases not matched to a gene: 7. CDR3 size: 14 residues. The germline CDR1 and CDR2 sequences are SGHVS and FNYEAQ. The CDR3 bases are TGTGCCAGCAGCTCGACAGGGGATCGGGACGAGCAGTACTTC. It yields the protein CASSSTGDRDEQYF. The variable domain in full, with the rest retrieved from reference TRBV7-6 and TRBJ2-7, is GAGVSQSPRYKVTKRGQDVALRCDPISGHVSLYWYRQALGQGPEFLTYFNYEAQQDKSGLPNDRFSAERPEGSISTLTIQRTEQRDSAMYRCASSSTGDRDEQYFGPGTRLTVT.

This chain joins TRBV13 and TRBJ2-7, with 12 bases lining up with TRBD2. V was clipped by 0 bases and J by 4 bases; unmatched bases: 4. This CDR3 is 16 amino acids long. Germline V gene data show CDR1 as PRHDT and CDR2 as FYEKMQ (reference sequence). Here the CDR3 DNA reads TGTGCCAGCAGCTTAGGAGCGCTAGCGGGGGGGTACGAGCAGTACTTC. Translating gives CASSLGALAGGYEQYF. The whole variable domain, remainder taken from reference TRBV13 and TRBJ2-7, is AAGVIQSPRHLIKEKRETATLKCYPIPRHDTVYWYQQGPGQDPQFLISFYEKMQSDKGSIPDRFSAQQFSDYHSELNMSSLELGDSALYFCASSLGALAGGYEQYFGPGTRLTVT.

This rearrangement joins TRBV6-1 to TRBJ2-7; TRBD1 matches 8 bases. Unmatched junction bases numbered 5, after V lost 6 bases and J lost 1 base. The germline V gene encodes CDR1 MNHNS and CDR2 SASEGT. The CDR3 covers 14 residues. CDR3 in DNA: TGTGCCAGCAGGGGTACAGGGGGATCCTACGAGCAGTACTTC. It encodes CASRGTGGSYEQYF.

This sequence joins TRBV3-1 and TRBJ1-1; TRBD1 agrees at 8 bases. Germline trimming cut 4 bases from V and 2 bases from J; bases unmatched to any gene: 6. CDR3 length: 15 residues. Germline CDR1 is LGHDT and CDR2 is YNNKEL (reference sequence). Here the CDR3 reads CASSLSTGGNTEAFF. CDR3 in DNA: TGTGCCAGCAGCCTGTCAACAGGGGGAAACACTGAAGCTTTCTTT.